The T cell receptor beta chain under discussion was sequenced for a study of OX40 agonist ivuxolimab in advanced cancers. Overall study context: Patients undergoing dose escalation presented with hepatocellular carcinoma, melanoma, renal cell or head and neck cancer. Of mixed ages from about 23 to 85 and averaging roughly 64 years, the group was about 80% male. Overall study findings and caveats: Clones of CD4+ and CD8+ blood T cells grew by week 6 at doses of 0.1 to 3.0 mg/kg.

Details on this clone: Its antigen is still unknown.

From germline, CDR1 is MNHNS and CDR2 SASEGT. V gave up 4 bases and J gave up 2 bases; unmatched junction bases: 1. The CDR3 consists of 13 residues. Produced via immunoSEQ multiplex PCR; TCRdb's table is partial and in-frame only. This sample has approximately 79,000 clones, with approximately 87% found just once. The chain links TRBV6-1 to TRBJ2-7; 8 bases align to TRBD1. The sequence derives from an adult with an advanced solid tumor such as melanoma, head and neck, liver or kidney cancer. The sequences come from CD4+ or CD8+ T cells sorted from blood, collected in a trial of the OX40 agonist ivuxolimab. CDR3: CASSAGGPYEQYF. The CDR3 bases are TGTGCCAGCAGTGCAGGGGGCCCCTACGAGCAGTACTTC.